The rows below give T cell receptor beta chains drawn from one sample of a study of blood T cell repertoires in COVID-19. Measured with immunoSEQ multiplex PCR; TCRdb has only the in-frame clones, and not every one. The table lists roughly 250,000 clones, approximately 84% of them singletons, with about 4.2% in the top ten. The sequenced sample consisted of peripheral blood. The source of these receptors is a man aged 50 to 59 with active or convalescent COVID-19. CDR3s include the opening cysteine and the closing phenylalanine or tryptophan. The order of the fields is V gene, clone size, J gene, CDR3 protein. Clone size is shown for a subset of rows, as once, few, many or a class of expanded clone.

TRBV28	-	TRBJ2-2	CASSLDFNTGELFF
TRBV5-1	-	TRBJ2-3	CASSSWPTGVAGAYTDTQYF
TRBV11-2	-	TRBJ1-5	CASSTRDQPQHF
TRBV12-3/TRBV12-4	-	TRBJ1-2	CASTRANYGYTF
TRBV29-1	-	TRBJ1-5	CSVGANSNQPQHF
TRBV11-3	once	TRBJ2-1	CASSLVGGGAYNEQFF
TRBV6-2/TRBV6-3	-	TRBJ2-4	CASSYAGAGNIQYF
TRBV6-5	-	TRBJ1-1	CASSSSTVNTEAFF
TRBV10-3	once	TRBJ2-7	CAISESSDEQYF
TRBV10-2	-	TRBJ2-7	CATRDRDYEQYF
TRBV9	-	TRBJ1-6	CASSVSGTGNSPLHF
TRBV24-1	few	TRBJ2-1	CATSRGTSGVGGEQFF
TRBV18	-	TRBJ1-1	CASSGDRGADTEAFF
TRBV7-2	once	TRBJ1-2	CASSPAPGIYNDGYTF
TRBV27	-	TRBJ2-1	CASSLLGQTYNEQFF